These 19 T cell receptor beta chains were all obtained from the same sample, sequenced in a study of T cell responses to AZD1222 COVID-19 vaccine. Measured with immunoSEQ multiplex PCR; TCRdb has only the in-frame clones, and not every one. The data show 55,000 to 75,000 clones, 88% seen once. The source was peripheral blood, collected on day 0 of AZD1222 vaccination. The receptors originated from an adult in good health.

The chain combines TRBV18 with TRBJ2-3; 9 nucleotides match TRBD2. Germline-derived CDR1 and CDR2 are KGHSH and LQKENI. CDR3 length equals 15 residues. The V gene end was trimmed by 3 bases and the J gene end by 8 bases; junction bases not matched to a gene: 9. The CDR3 DNA reads TGTGCCAGCTCACCGCGGGAGGGCCGAGGTGGTACGCAGTATTTT. It codes for CASSPREGRGGTQYF.

This clone was detected a few times. This sequence joins TRBV7-2 and TRBJ1-3, with a weak D call TRBD1 (5 bases). The CDR3 is 16 residues long. V shed 5 bases and J shed 0 bases, with 14 bases lying between them. CDR1 is SGHTA, CDR2 FQGNSA, per germline. Here the CDR3 DNA reads TGTGCCAGCAGCCGGGGCCTGTCGTCCTCTGGAAACACCATATATTTT. Protein sequence: CASSRGLSSSGNTIYF.

J is TRBJ2-2 and V is TRBV28, with D perhaps being TRBD1 or TRBD2 (7 bases each). Trimming took off 3 bases at V and 5 bases at J, with 19 bases between the two ends. The CDR3 runs to 17 residues. Germline V CDR1 and CDR2: MDHEN, SYDVKM. CDR3 coding DNA: TGTGCCAGCAGTTTCCCAGGGGGGGAGGTTAGGACCGGGGAGCTGTTTTTT. This gives the protein CASSFPGGEVRTGELFF.

The genes are TRBV7-8 and TRBJ2-1; the D is unclear. Deletions cut 4 bases from V and 7 bases from J, with 17 bases between. CDR1 is SGHVS, CDR2 FQNEAQ, per germline. The CDR3 has 15 residues. In DNA form, the CDR3 reads TGTGCCAGCAGCTCGCCCGAACGAACGGCGAATGAGCAGTTCTTC. Translating gives CASSSPERTANEQFF.

This clone has just one count. V and J are TRBV27 and TRBJ2-3, with TRBD1 identical over 7 bases. Germline CDR1 and CDR2: MNHEY and SMNVEV (reference sequence). V was pared by 0 bases and J by 1 base, with 4 bases of the junction left unmatched. The CDR3 length is 16 residues. CDR3 protein: CASSLSGDSRTDTQYF. CDR3 bases: TGTGCCAGCAGTTTATCGGGGGACAGCCGCACAGATACGCAGTATTTT.

The chain employs TRBV6-2 or TRBV6-3 and TRBJ1-1; D ambiguous. CDR1 and CDR2 from the germline V gene are MNHEY and SVGEGT. The CDR3 contains 15 residues. Trimming pared 0 bases from V and 2 bases from J, leaving 10 bases between. CDR3 in DNA: TGTGCCAGCAGTTACTCGATTCAGGTTAACACTGAAGCTTTCTTT. Protein: CASSYSIQVNTEAFF.

This sequence joins TRBV11-1 and TRBJ2-3; possible D gene TRBD2, 6 bases. The CDR3 is made up of 16 amino acids. Germline V gene data show CDR1 as SGHAT and CDR2 as FQDESV (reference sequence). V was trimmed by 5 bases and J by 4 bases, leaving 19 bases between them. This CDR3 is CASSPGDSRYADTQYF. In DNA, the CDR3 is TGTGCCAGCAGCCCGGGGGACTCCCGGTACGCAGATACGCAGTATTTT.

The chain is built from TRBV5-1 and TRBJ1-2; possibly TRBD1 for D (6 bases). CDR3 length: 13 amino acids. The ends were cut back, 4 bases at V and 3 bases at J, with 10 bases in the middle. Germline V gene lookup returns CDR1 SGHRS and CDR2 YFSETQ. The CDR3 nucleotides are TGCGCCAGCAGCGGGACACTCGACTATGGCTACACCTTC. Translated: CASSGTLDYGYTF.

The chain joins TRBV9 to TRBJ1-1, with 8 nucleotides matching TRBD1. Germline CDR1 SGDLS, CDR2 YYNGEE. CDR3 length: 15 residues. The V gene end was trimmed by 4 bases and the J gene end by 0 bases; junction bases not matched to a gene: 5. The DNA of the CDR3 is TGTGCCAGCAGCCTAGGACAGGGTGTGAACACTGAAGCTTTCTTT. Residues: CASSLGQGVNTEAFF.

This sequence joins TRBV3-1 (or the pseudogene TRBV3-2) and TRBJ2-5; TRBD2 aligns across 10 bases. The V and J ends lost 3 bases and 0 bases, in that order; junction bases with no gene match: 7. The CDR3 loop spans 17 amino acids. Germline assignment: CDR1 LGHDT and CDR2 YNNKEL (reference sequence). The CDR3 here is CASSHQGLARYQETQYF. For the CDR3, the DNA is TGTGCCAGCAGCCATCAGGGACTAGCGAGATACCAAGAGACCCAGTACTTC.

For the CDR3, the DNA is TGTGCCAGCAGGCTACCGGGCCCCTTAGGATCACCCCTCCACTTT. Translated: CASRLPGPLGSPLHF. The V call is TRBV2, the J call TRBJ1-6; D is ambiguous. Per germline, CDR1 SNHLY and CDR2 FYNNEI. This CDR3 is built from 15 residues. V was pared by 6 bases and J by 10 bases, with 19 bases between.

The CDR3 loop is CASSRGGLEAYGYTF. The CDR3 DNA reads TGTGCCAGCAGCAGGGGGGGCCTCGAAGCCTATGGCTACACCTTC. The V call is TRBV5-8, the J call TRBJ1-2, with a tentative D call TRBD1 (6 bases). Germline V lookup: CDR1 SGHTS, CDR2 YDEGEE. This CDR3 spans 15 amino acids. V lost 4 bases, J lost 4 bases, and 17 bases lay in between.

This clone was seen a handful of times. The chain couples TRBV7-2 to TRBJ2-1; no firm D call. The CDR3 loop spans 15 amino acids. Between the trimmed V and J ends, which lost 5 bases and 0 bases, there was a span of 11 bases. Germline-derived CDR1 and CDR2 are SGHTA and FQGNSA. CDR3 region: CASSPRSSSYNEQFF. In DNA form, the CDR3 reads TGTGCCAGCAGCCCACGTTCGAGCTCCTACAATGAGCAGTTCTTC.

This chain connects TRBV11-2 to TRBJ2-1; TRBD2 agrees at 7 bases. Germline V gene data show CDR1 as SGHAT and CDR2 as FQNNGV. The CDR3 consists of 19 residues. Trimming removed 5 bases from V and 0 bases from J; junction bases left unmatched: 16. CDR3 in amino acids: CASSPAESPLATSYNEQFF. The CDR3 coding sequence is TGTGCCAGCAGCCCAGCCGAAAGTCCACTAGCGACCTCCTACAATGAGCAGTTCTTC.

The V call is TRBV9, the J call TRBJ2-1, with unresolved D. The CDR3 runs to 13 residues. Between the trimmed V and J ends, which lost 0 bases and 4 bases, there was a span of 5 bases. Germline V gives CDR1 SGDLS, CDR2 YYNGEE. CDR3 sequence: CASSVGPYNEQFF. As DNA, the CDR3 is TGTGCCAGCAGCGTAGGGCCGTACAATGAGCAGTTCTTC.

This chain connects TRBV4-3 to TRBJ2-1; the D is unclear. V was clipped by 0 bases and J by 9 bases, with 15 bases between them. The germline V gene encodes CDR1 LGHNA and CDR2 YSLEER. The CDR3 is made up of 15 amino acids. The CDR3 coding sequence is TGCGCCAGCAGCCAAGATTACGTGGGCCTCCGTGAGCAGTTCTTC. Its translation is CASSQDYVGLREQFF.

V gene TRBV28 combines with J gene TRBJ1-2; possibly TRBD1 for D (6 bases). V was shortened by 8 bases and J by 9 bases, with 16 bases between the two germline ends. The CDR3 is made up of 12 amino acids. CDR1 and CDR2 (germline): MDHEN, SYDVKM. The CDR3 loop is CASQVGGTSYTF. CDR3 in DNA: TGTGCCAGCCAGGTTGGGGGCACGAGCTACACCTTC.

The chain couples TRBV6-6 to TRBJ1-2; 7 bases fit TRBD1. The CDR3 sequence is 13 residues long. The V gene's germline CDR1 is MNHNY and CDR2 SVGAGI (reference sequence). Trimming took 6 bases from V and 5 from J; bases not matched to a gene: 6. CDR3 in DNA: TGTGCCAGCAGCCCGGGACAGAGATATGGCTACACCTTC. Its translation is CASSPGQRYGYTF.

This chain links TRBV4-1 with TRBJ2-1, with D perhaps given as TRBD1 or TRBD2 (6 bases each). V shed 1 base and J shed 5 bases, with 15 bases lying between them. The CDR3 covers 16 residues. Germline CDR1 reads MGHRA; CDR2 reads YSYEKL. The CDR3 protein is CASSQGSGAQNNEQFF. CDR3 coding DNA: TGCGCCAGCAGCCAAGGGTCGGGGGCGCAGAACAATGAGCAGTTCTTC.